These T cell receptor beta chains were read from a single sample in a study of OX40 agonist ivuxolimab in advanced cancers. TCRdb keeps only in-frame clones here, not all; method: immunoSEQ multiplex PCR. The sample holds around 63,000 clones; 80% to 90% are singletons and the top ten take approximately 10%. The sample consisted of CD4+ or CD8+ T cells sorted from blood, taken in a trial of the OX40 agonist ivuxolimab. The receptors come from an adult with an advanced solid tumor such as melanoma, head and neck, liver or kidney cancer. The CDR3 runs from the conserved cysteine through the conserved F or W. D genes are given only for firm matches. Clone size is not always given. Where it is, it says once, few, many or a class for expanded clones.

j_call | d_call | v_call | clone_size | cdr3_nt | cdr3_aa
TRBJ2-5 | . | TRBV10-1 | . | TGCGCCAGCAGTAAGGGGCAACGCGGCGAGACCCAGTACTTC | CASSKGQRGETQYF
TRBJ2-1 | . | TRBV5-1 | . | TGCGCCAGCAGCCTAGGACGGCACAATGAGCAGTTCTTC | CASSLGRHNEQFF
TRBJ1-1 | . | TRBV27 | . | TGTGCCAGCAGTTTATTCGGGTTCGCGGGGGCGCGAGAATTATCGAACACTGAAGCTTTCTTT | CASSLFGFAGARELSNTEAFF
TRBJ1-6 | . | TRBV28 | . | TGTGCCAGCAGTCCCTGGACTGTCCTCGGCTCCTATAATTCACCCCTCCACTTT | CASSPWTVLGSYNSPLHF
TRBJ2-1 | . | TRBV7-3 | . | TGTGCCAGCAGCTTAATCGGGCTAGCCTACAATGAGCAGTTCTTC | CASSLIGLAYNEQFF
TRBJ2-7 | . | TRBV7-2 | . | TGTGCCAGCAGCATGCCGGGTTTCTCCTACGAGCAGTACTTC | CASSMPGFSYEQYF
TRBJ2-7 | TRBD2 | TRBV18 | . | TGTGCCAGCTCACCACTCGGGACTAGCGGGAACCACGAGCAGTACTTC | CASSPLGTSGNHEQYF
TRBJ2-1 | TRBD1 | TRBV5-1 | . | TGCGCCAGCAGCCGGAACGACAGGGGTAATGAGCAGTTCTTC | CASSRNDRGNEQFF
TRBJ2-5 | TRBD2 | TRBV5-1 | . | TGCGCCAGCAGCTTGGCTCTAGCGGGAGGAGAGACCCAGTACTTC | CASSLALAGGETQYF
TRBJ2-5 | . | TRBV6-5 | . | TGTGCCAGCAGTTACAGGGGGGCAGCCCAAGAGACCCAGTACTTC | CASSYRGAAQETQYF
TRBJ2-7 | . | TRBV19 | . | TGTGCCAGTAGTATAAACAGCCAGACCTACGAGCAGTACTTC | CASSINSQTYEQYF
TRBJ1-2 | . | TRBV5-4 | . | TGTGCCAGCAGCCTGCGACAGGCAGGCTACACCTTC | CASSLRQAGYTF
TRBJ2-5 | TRBD1 | TRBV6-5 | . | TGTGCCAGCAGTTACGGAGACAGGGGGGGAGAGACCCAGTACTTC | CASSYGDRGGETQYF
TRBJ1-1 | . | TRBV25-1 | . | TGTGCCAGCGGACTCCTAGGGGGTGGCACTGAAGCTTTCTTT | CASGLLGGGTEAFF
TRBJ2-7 | . | TRBV19 | once | TGTGCCAGTAGCGAGGGGAGCGCCTATGATTACGAGCAGTACTTC | CASSEGSAYDYEQYF
TRBJ2-3 | TRBD2 | TRBV9 | . | TGTGCCAGCAGCGTTCGACTAGCGGTCACAGATACGCAGTATTTT | CASSVRLAVTDTQYF
TRBJ2-6 | . | TRBV27 | . | TGTGCCAGCAGGACCTTTGGCTCTGGGGCCAACGTCCTGACTTTC | CASRTFGSGANVLTF
TRBJ2-7 | TRBD2 | TRBV7-2 | . | TGTGCCAGCAGCTTAGTGTGGGCGGGAGCGGTAGACTACGAGCAGTACTTC | CASSLVWAGAVDYEQYF
TRBJ1-5 | . | TRBV5-1 | . | TGCGCCAGCAGCTTGGCCCCTGCAGATCACCAGCATTTT | CASSLAPADHQHF
TRBJ1-1 | . | TRBV7-9 | . | TGTGCCAGCAGCCTCTTGACAGCGAACACTGAAGCTTTCTTT | CASSLLTANTEAFF
TRBJ1-5 | . | TRBV27 | . | TGTGCCAGCAGTTTGAGCAGCAATCAGCCCCAGCATTTT | CASSLSSNQPQHF
TRBJ2-1 | . | TRBV28 | . | TGTGCCAGCAGTCCTGTAGAATGGGGGATCTCCTACAATGAGCAGTTCTTC | CASSPVEWGISYNEQFF
TRBJ2-3 | . | TRBV4-2 | . | TGTGCCAGCAGCCAAGATGGGTCTAGCAAAGATACGCAGTATTTT | CASSQDGSSKDTQYF
TRBJ2-3 | TRBD2 | TRBV7-9 | . | TGTGCCAGCAGCCCTACCTCTAGCGGGGGGGGCGATACGCAGTATTTT | CASSPTSSGGGDTQYF
TRBJ2-7 | . | TRBV4-1 | . | TGCGCCAGCAGCCGAACCGGGACGGTTGCCTACGAGCAGTACTTC | CASSRTGTVAYEQYF
TRBJ1-1 | TRBD1 | TRBV11-2 | . | TGTGCCAGCAGCTTAGGGACAGGGATGAACACTGAAGCTTTCTTT | CASSLGTGMNTEAFF
TRBJ1-1 | . | TRBV9 | . | TGTGCCAGCAGCGTAAGGGGGGGCTGGAACACTGAAGCTTTCTTT | CASSVRGGWNTEAFF
TRBJ1-5 | TRBD1 | TRBV11-2 | . | TGTGCCAGCAGCTTAGAGAGGACAGGTAATCAGCCCCAGCATTTT | CASSLERTGNQPQHF
TRBJ2-2 | TRBD1 | TRBV5-1 | . | TGCGCCAGCAGCCGACAGGGGGTACACACCGGGGAGCTGTTTTTT | CASSRQGVHTGELFF
TRBJ2-2 | . | TRBV28 | few | TGTGCCAGCCTCCAAACTTTTACCACCGGGGAGCTGTTTTTT | CASLQTFTTGELFF
TRBJ2-5 | TRBD2 | TRBV7-9 | . | TGTGCCAGCAGCTTCGGGGTTAGCGGGATGGGGGAGACCCAGTACTTC | CASSFGVSGMGETQYF
TRBJ2-1 | TRBD2 | TRBV11-3 | . | TGTGCCAGCAGCGGGGGAGGGCCGGGGGTCTACAATGAGCAGTTCTTC | CASSGGGPGVYNEQFF
TRBJ1-1 | TRBD1 | TRBV18 | . | TGTGCCAGCTCAGCGACAGGGGCAGTTAGCACTGAAGCTTTCTTT | CASSATGAVSTEAFF
TRBJ2-7 | TRBD1 | TRBV2 | . | TGTGCCAGCAGAGGGACAGGGGATGGAAACGAGCAGTACTTC | CASRGTGDGNEQYF
TRBJ1-5 | . | TRBV7-9 | . | TGTGCCAGCAGCTCAGACCTCGTGGAGGTGAATCAGCCCCAGCATTTT | CASSSDLVEVNQPQHF
TRBJ2-7 | TRBD2 | TRBV12-5 | . | TGTGCTAGTTCGGCGGGAGCCAACGAGCAGTACTTC | CASSAGANEQYF
TRBJ2-5 | TRBD1 | TRBV5-1 | . | TGCGCCAGCAGCAGGGACAGCAACCAAGAGACCCAGTACTTC | CASSRDSNQETQYF
TRBJ2-7 | TRBD2 | TRBV5-1 | . | TGCGCCAGCAGCTTGGTCCCGGCGGGAGGGCCCCTTTACTCCTACGAGCAGTACTTC | CASSLVPAGGPLYSYEQYF
TRBJ2-1 | TRBD2 | TRBV5-1 | . | TGCGCCAGCAGCGGGACTAGCGGGTTGGTTGAGCAGTTCTTC | CASSGTSGLVEQFF
TRBJ1-2 | TRBD1 | TRBV4-1 | . | TGCGCCAGCAGCCGTGATTGGGACAGCTATGGCTACACCTTC | CASSRDWDSYGYTF
TRBJ2-5 | . | TRBV29-1 | once | TGCAGCGTTGCGTCAACCGAGGCCCAGTACTTC | CSVASTEAQYF
TRBJ2-7 | . | TRBV28 | . | TGTGCCAGCAGCTTCGGGGACTACGAGCAGTACTTC | CASSFGDYEQYF
TRBJ1-3 | . | TRBV7-8 | . | TGTGCCAGCAGCTTAGACGGCAGGTCCGGAAACACCATATATTTT | CASSLDGRSGNTIYF
TRBJ1-1 | . | TRBV5-8 | . | TGTGCCAGCAGCTTAGTGGACAGCTGGAGGGGCACTGAAGCTTTCTTT | CASSLVDSWRGTEAFF
TRBJ2-7 | . | TRBV2 | . | TGTGCCAGCAGTGAAGCGAGGGCAGGGGCTCGGGAGCAGTACTTC | CASSEARAGAREQYF